This entry is about one T cell receptor beta chain. Germline assignment: CDR1 SGHRS and CDR2 YFSETQ. Trimming pared 4 bases from V and 6 bases from J, leaving 17 bases between. The CDR3 totals 14 residues. The data belong to a study of T cell responses to AZD1222 COVID-19 vaccine. The method was immunoSEQ multiplex PCR; TCRdb's version includes in-frame clones alone and lacks a portion of them. This table holds about 160,000 clones, approximately 90% found once. This clonotype was sampled from an adult in good health. The chain employs TRBV5-1 and TRBJ2-7; the D call may be TRBD1 or TRBD2 (5 bases each). Specimen: peripheral blood, collected on day 0 of AZD1222 vaccination. The CDR3, as DNA: TGCGCCAGCAGCACAAGCCCCTGGGGGACCGAGCAGTACTTC. It specifies CASSTSPWGTEQYF.